Described below is a single TCR beta chain sequence and its context. The CDR3 covers 18 residues. The V and J ends lost 5 bases and 7 bases, in that order; junction bases with no gene match: 16. Germline V gives CDR1 SNHLY, CDR2 FYNNEI. The record originates from a study of cytotoxic CD8 clonotypes in ibrutinib-treated CLL. Method: immunoSEQ multiplex PCR; TCRdb's copy keeps in-frame clones and lacks some. The sample lists 250,000 to 350,000 clones, 76% occurring once. The sequence came from a human donor with chronic lymphocytic leukemia. The V gene is TRBV2, the J gene TRBJ1-6; 8 bases agree with TRBD1. Sequenced material: PBMCs, taken at disease progression, from a patient treated with ibrutinib. The CDR3 region is CASSTRGGRGRKNSPLHF. Here the CDR3 DNA reads TGTGCCAGCAGTACTAGGGGAGGCAGGGGGCGGAAAAATTCACCCCTCCACTTT.